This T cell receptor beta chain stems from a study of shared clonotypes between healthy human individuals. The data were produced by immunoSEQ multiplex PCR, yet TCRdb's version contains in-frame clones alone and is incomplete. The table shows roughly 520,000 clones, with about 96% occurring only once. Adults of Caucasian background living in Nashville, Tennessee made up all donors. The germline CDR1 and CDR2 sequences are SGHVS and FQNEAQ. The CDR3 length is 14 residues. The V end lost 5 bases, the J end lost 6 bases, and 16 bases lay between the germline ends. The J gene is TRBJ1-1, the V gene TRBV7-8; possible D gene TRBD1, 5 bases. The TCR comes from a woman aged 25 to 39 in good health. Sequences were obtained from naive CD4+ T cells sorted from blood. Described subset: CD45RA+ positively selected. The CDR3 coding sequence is TGTGCCAGCAGCCAAGAGGGGTTATGGGCTGAAGCTTTCTTT. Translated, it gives CASSQEGLWAEAFF.